This entry lists 8 T cell receptor beta chains sequenced from one sample in a study of blood T cells in healthy people across ages. A second 7 to 11 cycle PCR used barcoded and J-beta primers. TCRdb called the 5' RACE reads again in MiXCR, with one record for every CDR3 protein. The sample includes almost 800,000 distinct CDR3 sequences, 58% seen only once; the top ten take around 22%. The sequencing input was blood. The origin of the receptors is a man younger than 45 in good health.

J is TRBJ2-3 and V is TRBV24-1; D gene unclear. This CDR3 is built from 13 residues. Trimming cost V 3 bases and J 2 bases, with 5 bases left between them. CDR1 and CDR2 (germline): KGHDR, SFDVKD. This chain's CDR3 is CATSDRYTDTQYF. In DNA form, the CDR3 reads TGTGCCACCAGTGATCGATACACAGATACGCAGTATTTT.

Note on this clonotype: One end of the junction is discordant with germline, which a read error may explain. The chain joins TRBV4-2 to TRBJ2-7, with D possibly being TRBD1 (6 bases). CDR1 is LGHNA, CDR2 YNFKEQ, per germline. This CDR3 is 17 amino acids long. CDR3 sequence reads: CANSQFLTSTGLYEQYF. The CDR3 DNA follows: TGTGCCAACAGCCAATTTTTAACCTCCACAGGGCTCTACGAGCAGTACTTC.

This chain joins TRBV6-1 and TRBJ2-1, with D tentatively TRBD1 (6 bases). TRBJ2-7 matches the DNA end more closely, so the J call is doubtful. The CDR3 sequence is 14 residues long. The V gene's germline CDR1 is MNHNS and CDR2 SASEGT. CDR3 in amino acids: CASSSRGTDNEQYF. CDR3 nucleotide sequence: TGTGCCAGCAGTTCCAGGGGAACTGACAATGAGCAGTACTTC.

This clonotype was counted between two and nine times. The genes are TRBV4-3 and TRBJ2-5; unclear D gene. This CDR3 spans 16 amino acids. Per the germline V gene, CDR1 is LGHNA and CDR2 is YSLEER. The V gene lost 2 bases and the J gene lost 11 bases, with 24 bases spanning the gap. This CDR3 is CASSQRPIGLLNEQYF. The DNA for the CDR3 is TGCGCCAGCAGCCAACGCCCTATCGGGCTCCTCAATGAGCAGTACTTC.

In its sample, this clonotype was seen a few times. The chain links TRBV10-3 to TRBJ2-5; 7 nucleotides match TRBD2. The J segment lost 4 bases and the V segment lost 3 bases, leaving 8 bases of the junction unmatched. This CDR3 comprises 15 residues. The germline V gene encodes CDR1 ENHRY and CDR2 SYGVKD. CDR3 region: CAISDSSGDLETQYF. The CDR3 bases are TGTGCCATCAGTGACTCGAGCGGGGACCTAGAGACCCAGTACTTC.

This clonotype occurred once. The V and J genes are TRBV27 and TRBJ2-5; the match to TRBD1 covers 11 bases. The J call may be wrong; the DNA end is better matched by TRBJ2-7. From germline, CDR1 is MNHEY and CDR2 SMNVEV (reference sequence). The length of the CDR3 is 14 residues. CDR3: CASSLGGTGGEQYF. DNA for the CDR3: TGTGCCAGCAGTTTAGGAGGGACAGGGGGCGAGCAGTACTTC.

This clonotype was counted a single time. The rearrangement links TRBV2 to TRBJ2-3; D gene unclear. V was cut by 3 bases and J by 5 bases, with 12 bases left in between. CDR3 size: 14 residues. In germline, CDR1 is SNHLY, CDR2 FYNNEI. The CDR3 loop is CASSESRNGDTQYF. CDR3 nucleotide sequence: TGTGCCAGCAGTGAGAGCAGGAATGGAGATACGCAGTATTTT.

This clonotype was seen a few times. The CDR3 here is CASSLGERGFHEQFF. The CDR3 DNA sequence: TGTGCCAGCAGCTTAGGTGAAAGGGGCTTTCATGAGCAGTTCTTC. The J gene is TRBJ2-1, the V gene TRBV11-3, with D possibly TRBD1 on 5 matching bases. Germline V gene lookup returns CDR1 SGHNT and CDR2 YENEEA. Trimming took 1 base from V and 8 from J, leaving 15 bases between them. The CDR3 consists of 15 residues.